These T cell receptor beta chains were read from a single sample in a study of a mutant IDH1 vaccine in newly diagnosed glioma. Using immunoSEQ multiplex PCR, the repertoire was profiled, and TCRdb retains in-frame clones only, with some absent. The table lists around 87,000 clones, approximately 83% of them singletons. Sequenced material: PBMCs, taken from a glioma patient treated with radiotherapy, temozolomide or both. The receptors derive from a woman aged 45-65 years with glioma. Both conserved end residues are part of each CDR3. Fields, in order: CDR3 protein, D gene, J gene, V gene. The D gene is left open where the match is weak.

CDR3aa: CACQDWGAVEQYF; d_gene: NA; j_gene: TRBJ2-7; v_gene: TRBV30
CDR3aa: CASRSTYEQYF; d_gene: NA; j_gene: TRBJ2-7; v_gene: TRBV6-1
CDR3aa: CASRSGRYNEQFF; d_gene: NA; j_gene: TRBJ2-1; v_gene: TRBV4-1
CDR3aa: CATSRGGQGGPDTQYF; d_gene: TRBD1; j_gene: TRBJ2-3; v_gene: TRBV15
CDR3aa: CASSGGDSGELFF; d_gene: NA; j_gene: TRBJ2-2; v_gene: TRBV9
CDR3aa: CASSLAAGGGQETQYF; d_gene: NA; j_gene: TRBJ2-5; v_gene: TRBV7-2
CDR3aa: CASSPGQASKNNEKLFF; d_gene: TRBD1; j_gene: TRBJ1-4; v_gene: TRBV5-1
CDR3aa: CASSLAGESEAFF; d_gene: NA; j_gene: TRBJ1-1; v_gene: TRBV5-1
CDR3aa: CASSAGTSGSYEQYF; d_gene: TRBD2; j_gene: TRBJ2-7; v_gene: TRBV6-1
CDR3aa: CASSVGPRGGGYTF; d_gene: NA; j_gene: TRBJ1-2; v_gene: TRBV9